The entry below gives a single T cell receptor beta chain sequence along with its context. The antigen is undetermined. The V end was cut by 1 base, the J end by 4 bases, with 17 bases between. The CDR3 covers 17 residues. From germline, CDR1 is SEHNR and CDR2 FQNEAQ (reference sequence). T cells were sequenced at a targeted depth of 1 in 200,000 to 1 in 1 million. TCRdb's table, derived via immunoSEQ multiplex PCR, lists solely in-frame clones and lacks some. There are some 26,000 clones in the sample; roughly 85% occur only once, and approximately 8.1% lies in the top ten. The data originate from a study of cytotoxic CD8 clonotypes in ibrutinib-treated CLL. Overall study context: After median 68 months, around 14 stayed in remission, about 12 progressed; responses some 25 partial, 2 complete.

Study conclusions and caveats: Under therapy, public clonotypes either contracted or stayed stable, and they were uncommon. Baseline-level clonality went beyond age-matched healthy donors and moved in step with circulating CD8+ T-cell counts.

Sequenced material: PBMCs, taken after 24 months of ibrutinib treatment. The V call is TRBV7-9, the J call TRBJ2-1; D tentatively reads TRBD1 or TRBD2 (5 bases each). This sequence originates from a human donor with chronic lymphocytic leukemia. CDR3 amino acids: CASSLGGTRGRYNEQFF. The DNA of the CDR3 is TGTGCCAGCAGCTTAGGGGGGACCCGAGGGCGGTACAATGAGCAGTTCTTC.